The clone carrying this T cell receptor (beta chain) has only one observation. Construction of TCR beta libraries relied on iRepertoire HTBI primers and on Arm-PCR targeting CDR3 regions. TCRdb redid the calling of the multiplex PCR reads with MiXCR, one entry per CDR3 protein. Here the sample spans about 470,000 distinct CDR3 sequences, more than 20% being singletons. Germline V gene sequence: CDR1 KGHSH, CDR2 LQKENI. CDR3 length: 15 residues. V gave up 3 bases and J gave up 8 bases, with 17 bases separating them. The record originates from a study of regulatory T cells in long-lasting Graves disease. As for time point: persistent/refractory GD, antithyroid drugs over 5 years with positive TRAb. After RNA was extracted from PBMCs, the TCR library was made from it.

This clonotype originated in a female donor with Graves disease. The source was peripheral blood mononuclear cells (PBMCs), collected when the disease was refractory, from a patient treated with antithyroid drugs. J is TRBJ2-1 and V is TRBV18; D is uncertain. In nucleotides, the CDR3 is TGTGCCAGCTCACCTGTAGGAACCCCTACGGATGAGCAGTTCTTC. Amino acids: CASSPVGTPTDEQFF.